What follows describes a single T cell receptor beta chain. Its antigen remains unknown. The data were taken from a study of CD8 T cells in ankylosing spondylitis. Study-level points and caveats: Earlier authors reported some of these motif variants in reactive arthritis synovial fluid and blood. Matched ankylosing spondylitis synovial fluid reportedly contained a significantly enriched population of disease-linked clones. A TCR beta motif of eight or nine highly homologous variants seemed to mark ankylosing spondylitis blood. In peripheral blood, disease-linked CD8+ clones occurred at relatively low frequencies.

Quantitative 5'-RACE with molecular barcodes produced the TCR beta libraries. From the 5' RACE reads, TCRdb called clonotypes with MiXCR, one entry per CDR3 protein. Of 100,000 or so distinct CDR3 sequences in the sample, approximately 9.6% are singletons; the top ten hold about 31%. The germline CDR1 and CDR2 sequences are SGHVS and FQNEAQ. The V and J ends lost 2 bases and 5 bases respectively, with 9 bases between them. The CDR3 is 13 amino acids. What was sequenced was blood, either unsorted or a sorted T cell fraction (not recorded which). The chain carries TRBV7-8 and TRBJ1-1; weak D call: TRBD1 (6 bases). This receptor was obtained from a male donor with ankylosing spondylitis. The CDR3 region is CASSLRGGTEAFF. The CDR3 nucleotides are TGTGCCAGCAGCTTAAGAGGGGGGACTGAAGCTTTCTTT.